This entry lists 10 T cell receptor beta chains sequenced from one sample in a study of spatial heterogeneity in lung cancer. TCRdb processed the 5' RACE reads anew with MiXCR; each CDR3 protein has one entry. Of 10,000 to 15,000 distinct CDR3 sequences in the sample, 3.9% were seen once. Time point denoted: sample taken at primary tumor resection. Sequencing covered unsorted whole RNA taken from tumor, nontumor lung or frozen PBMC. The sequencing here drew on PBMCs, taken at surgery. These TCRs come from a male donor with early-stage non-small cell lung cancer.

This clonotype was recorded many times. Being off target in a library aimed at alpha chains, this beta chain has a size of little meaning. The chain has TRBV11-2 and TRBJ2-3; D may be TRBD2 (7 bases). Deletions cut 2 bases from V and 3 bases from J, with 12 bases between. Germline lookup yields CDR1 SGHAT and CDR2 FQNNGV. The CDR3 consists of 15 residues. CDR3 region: CASSLLRGGTDTQYF. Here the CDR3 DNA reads TGTGCCAGCAGCTTACTCAGGGGAGGGACAGATACGCAGTATTTT.

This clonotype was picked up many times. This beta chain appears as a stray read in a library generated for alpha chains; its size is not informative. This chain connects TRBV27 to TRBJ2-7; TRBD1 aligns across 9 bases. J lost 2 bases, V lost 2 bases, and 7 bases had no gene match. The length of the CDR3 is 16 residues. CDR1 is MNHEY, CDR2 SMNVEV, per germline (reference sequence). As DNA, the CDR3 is TGTGCCAGCAGTTTAGCCGGGGGACAGGGCACCTACGAGCAGTACTTC. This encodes CASSLAGGQGTYEQYF.

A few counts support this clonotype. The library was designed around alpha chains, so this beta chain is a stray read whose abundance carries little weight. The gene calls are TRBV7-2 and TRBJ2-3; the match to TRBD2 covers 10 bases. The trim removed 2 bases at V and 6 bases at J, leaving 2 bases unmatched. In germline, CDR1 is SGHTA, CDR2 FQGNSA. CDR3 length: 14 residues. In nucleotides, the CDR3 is TGTGCCAGCAGCTTACTAGCGGGAGTGGATACGCAGTATTTT. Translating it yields CASSLLAGVDTQYF.

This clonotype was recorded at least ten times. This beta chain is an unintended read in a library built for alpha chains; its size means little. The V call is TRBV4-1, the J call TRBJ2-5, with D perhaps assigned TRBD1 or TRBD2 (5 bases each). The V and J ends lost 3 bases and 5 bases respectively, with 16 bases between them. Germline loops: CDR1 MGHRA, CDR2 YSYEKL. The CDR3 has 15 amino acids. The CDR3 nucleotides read TGCGCCAGCAGCCAGGGGCCCGGGCGGGTCGAGACCCAGTACTTC. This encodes CASSQGPGRVETQYF.

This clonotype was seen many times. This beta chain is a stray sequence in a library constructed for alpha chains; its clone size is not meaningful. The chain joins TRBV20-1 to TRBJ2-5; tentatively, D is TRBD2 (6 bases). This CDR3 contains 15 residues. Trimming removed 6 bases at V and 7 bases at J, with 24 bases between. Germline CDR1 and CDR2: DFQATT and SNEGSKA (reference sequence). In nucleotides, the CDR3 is TGCAGTGCGGACACCGGTCCATTACTCGGGGGGACCCAGTACTTC. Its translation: CSADTGPLLGGTQYF.

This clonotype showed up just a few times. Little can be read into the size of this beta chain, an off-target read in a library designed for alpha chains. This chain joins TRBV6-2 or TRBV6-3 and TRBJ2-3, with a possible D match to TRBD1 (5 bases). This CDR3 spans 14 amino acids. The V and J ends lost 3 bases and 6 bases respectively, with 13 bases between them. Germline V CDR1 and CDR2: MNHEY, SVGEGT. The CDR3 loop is CASSYQGTMDTQYF. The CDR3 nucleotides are TGTGCCAGCAGTTATCAGGGAACGATGGATACGCAGTATTTT.

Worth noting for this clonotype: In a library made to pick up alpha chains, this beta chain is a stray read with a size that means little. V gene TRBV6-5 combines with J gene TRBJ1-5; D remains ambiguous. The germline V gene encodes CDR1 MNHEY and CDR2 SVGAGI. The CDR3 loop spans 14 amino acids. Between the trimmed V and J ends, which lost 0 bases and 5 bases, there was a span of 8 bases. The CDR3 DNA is TGTGCCAGCAGTTACTCCATCCAGGATCAGCCCCAGCATTTT. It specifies CASSYSIQDQPQHF.

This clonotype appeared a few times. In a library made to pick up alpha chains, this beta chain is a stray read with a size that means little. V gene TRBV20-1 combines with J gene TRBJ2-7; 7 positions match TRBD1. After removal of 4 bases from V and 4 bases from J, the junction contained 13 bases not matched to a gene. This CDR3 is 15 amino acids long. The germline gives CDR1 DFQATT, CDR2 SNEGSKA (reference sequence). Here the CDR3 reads CSAKDRTYLTYEQYF. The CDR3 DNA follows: TGCAGTGCTAAGGACAGGACCTACCTCACGTACGAGCAGTACTTC.

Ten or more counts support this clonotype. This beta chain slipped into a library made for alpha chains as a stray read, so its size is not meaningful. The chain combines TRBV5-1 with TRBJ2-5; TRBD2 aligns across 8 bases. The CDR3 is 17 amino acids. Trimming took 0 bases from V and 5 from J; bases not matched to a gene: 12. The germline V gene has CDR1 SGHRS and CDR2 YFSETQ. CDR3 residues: CASSLGPTAGGLETQYF. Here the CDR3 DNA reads TGCGCCAGCAGCTTGGGACCGACGGCGGGAGGATTGGAGACCCAGTACTTC.

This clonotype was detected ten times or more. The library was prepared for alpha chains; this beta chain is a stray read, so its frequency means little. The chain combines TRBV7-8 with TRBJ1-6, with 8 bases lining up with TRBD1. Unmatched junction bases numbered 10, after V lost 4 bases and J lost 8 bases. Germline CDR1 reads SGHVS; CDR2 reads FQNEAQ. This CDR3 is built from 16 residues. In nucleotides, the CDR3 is TGTGCCAGCAGCTACCGGACAGGGACGGGCCATTCACCCCTCCACTTT. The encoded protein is CASSYRTGTGHSPLHF.